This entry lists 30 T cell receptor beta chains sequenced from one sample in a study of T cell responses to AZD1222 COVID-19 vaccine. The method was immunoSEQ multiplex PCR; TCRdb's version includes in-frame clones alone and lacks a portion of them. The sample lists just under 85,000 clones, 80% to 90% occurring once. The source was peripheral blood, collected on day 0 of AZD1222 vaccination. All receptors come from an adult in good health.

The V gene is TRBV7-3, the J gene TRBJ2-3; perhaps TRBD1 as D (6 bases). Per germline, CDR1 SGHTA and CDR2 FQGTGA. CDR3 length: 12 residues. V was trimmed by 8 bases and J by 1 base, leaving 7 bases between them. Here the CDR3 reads CASGGRTDTQYF. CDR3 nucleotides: TGTGCCAGCGGGGGCCGCACAGATACGCAGTATTTT.

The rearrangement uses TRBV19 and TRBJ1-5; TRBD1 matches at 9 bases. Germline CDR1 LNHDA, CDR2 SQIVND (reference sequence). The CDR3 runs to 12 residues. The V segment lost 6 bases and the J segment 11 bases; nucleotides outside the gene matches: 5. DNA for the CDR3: TGTGCCAGTAGCCAACAGGGGGCAACCCAGCATTTT. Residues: CASSQQGATQHF. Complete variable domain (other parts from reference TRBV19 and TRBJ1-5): DGGITQSPKYLFRKEGQNVTLSCEQNLNHDAMYWYRQDPGQGLRLIYYSQIVNDFQKGDIAEGYSVSREKKESFPLTVTSAQKNPTAFYLCASSQQGATQHFGDGTRLSIL.

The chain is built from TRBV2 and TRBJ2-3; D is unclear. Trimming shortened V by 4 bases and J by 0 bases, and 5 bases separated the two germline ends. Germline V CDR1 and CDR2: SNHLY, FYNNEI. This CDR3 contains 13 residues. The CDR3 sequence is CASSVRSTDTQYF. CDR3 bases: TGTGCCAGCAGTGTAAGAAGCACAGATACGCAGTATTTT. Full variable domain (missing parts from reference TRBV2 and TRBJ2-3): EPEVTQTPSHQVTQMGQEVILRCVPISNHLYFYWYRQILGQKVEFLVSFYNNEISEKSEIFDDQFSVERPDGSNFTLKIRSTKLEDSAMYFCASSVRSTDTQYFGPGTRLTVL.

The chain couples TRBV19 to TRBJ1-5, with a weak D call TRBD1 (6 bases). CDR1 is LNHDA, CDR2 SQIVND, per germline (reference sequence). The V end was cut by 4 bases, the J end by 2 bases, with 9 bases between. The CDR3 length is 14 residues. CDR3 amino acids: CASSRGAGNQPQHF. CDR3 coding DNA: TGTGCCAGTAGTAGGGGGGCGGGCAATCAGCCCCAGCATTTT.

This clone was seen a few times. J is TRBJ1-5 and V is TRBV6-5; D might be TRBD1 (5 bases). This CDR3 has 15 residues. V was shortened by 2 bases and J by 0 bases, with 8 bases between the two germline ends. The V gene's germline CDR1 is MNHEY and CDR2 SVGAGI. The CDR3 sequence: CASSYGQASNQPQHF. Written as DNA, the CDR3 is TGTGCCAGCAGTTACGGACAAGCTAGCAATCAGCCCCAGCATTTT.

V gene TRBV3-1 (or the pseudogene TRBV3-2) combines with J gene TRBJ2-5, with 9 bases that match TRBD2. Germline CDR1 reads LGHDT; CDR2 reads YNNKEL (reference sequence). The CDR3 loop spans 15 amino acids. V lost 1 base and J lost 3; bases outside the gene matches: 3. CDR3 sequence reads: CASSQAASGEETQYF. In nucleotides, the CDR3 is TGTGCCAGCAGCCAAGCGGCTAGCGGGGAAGAGACCCAGTACTTC.

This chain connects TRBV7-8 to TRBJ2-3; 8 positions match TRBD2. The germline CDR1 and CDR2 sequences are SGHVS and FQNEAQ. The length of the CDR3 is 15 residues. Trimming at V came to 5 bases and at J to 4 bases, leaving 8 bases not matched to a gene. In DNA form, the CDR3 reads TGTGCCAGCAGCGCTCCGGGACTAGTATCAGATACGCAGTATTTT. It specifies CASSAPGLVSDTQYF.

The CDR3 reads CASTLLAGVHNEQFF. For the CDR3, the DNA is TGTGCCAGCACCCTACTAGCGGGAGTTCACAATGAGCAGTTCTTC. V gene TRBV7-2 combines with J gene TRBJ2-1; 11 bases line up with TRBD2. J lost 5 bases, V lost 7 bases, and 7 bases had no gene match. The CDR3 length is 15 residues. The V gene's germline CDR1 is SGHTA and CDR2 FQGNSA.

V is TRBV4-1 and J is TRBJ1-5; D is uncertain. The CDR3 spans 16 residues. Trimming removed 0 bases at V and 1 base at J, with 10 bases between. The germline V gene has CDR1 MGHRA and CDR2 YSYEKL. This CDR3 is CASSQDSTRSNQPQHF. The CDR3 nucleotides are TGCGCCAGCAGCCAAGATTCCACCAGAAGCAATCAGCCCCAGCATTTT.

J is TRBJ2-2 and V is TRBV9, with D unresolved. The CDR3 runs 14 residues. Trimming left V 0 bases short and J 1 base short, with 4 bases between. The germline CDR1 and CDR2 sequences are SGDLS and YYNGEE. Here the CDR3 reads CASSVDWNTGELFF. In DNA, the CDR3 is TGTGCCAGCAGCGTAGATTGGAACACCGGGGAGCTGTTTTTT.

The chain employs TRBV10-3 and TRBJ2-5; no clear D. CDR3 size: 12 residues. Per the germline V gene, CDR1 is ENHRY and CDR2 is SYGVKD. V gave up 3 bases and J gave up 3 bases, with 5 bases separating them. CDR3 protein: CAISEQKETQYF. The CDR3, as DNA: TGTGCCATCAGTGAACAGAAAGAGACCCAGTACTTC.

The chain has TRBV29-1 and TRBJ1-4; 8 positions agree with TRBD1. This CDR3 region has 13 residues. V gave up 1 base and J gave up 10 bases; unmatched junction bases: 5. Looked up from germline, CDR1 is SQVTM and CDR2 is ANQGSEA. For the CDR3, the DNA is TGCAGCGTTGAAGGACAGGGGAGCGTAAAACTGTTTTTT. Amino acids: CSVEGQGSVKLFF.

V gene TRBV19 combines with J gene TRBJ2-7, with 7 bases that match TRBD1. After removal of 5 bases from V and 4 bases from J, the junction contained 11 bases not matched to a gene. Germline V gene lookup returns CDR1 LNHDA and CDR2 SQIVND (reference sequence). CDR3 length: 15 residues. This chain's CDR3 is CASSESGTVRYEQYF. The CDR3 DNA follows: TGTGCCAGTAGTGAATCAGGGACAGTACGGTACGAGCAGTACTTC.

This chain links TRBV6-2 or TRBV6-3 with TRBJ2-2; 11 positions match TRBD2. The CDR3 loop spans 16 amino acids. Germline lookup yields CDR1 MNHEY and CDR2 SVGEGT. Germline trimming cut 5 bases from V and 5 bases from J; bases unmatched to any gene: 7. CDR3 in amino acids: CASSRAGTSGTGELFF. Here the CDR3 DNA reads TGTGCCAGCAGTCGGGCCGGGACTAGCGGAACCGGGGAGCTGTTTTTT.

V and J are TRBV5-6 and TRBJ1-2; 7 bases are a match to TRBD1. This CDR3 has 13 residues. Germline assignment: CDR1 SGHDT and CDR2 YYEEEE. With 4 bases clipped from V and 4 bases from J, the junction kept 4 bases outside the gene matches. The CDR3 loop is CASSRTGVYGYTF. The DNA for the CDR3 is TGTGCCAGCAGCCGTACAGGGGTCTATGGCTACACCTTC.

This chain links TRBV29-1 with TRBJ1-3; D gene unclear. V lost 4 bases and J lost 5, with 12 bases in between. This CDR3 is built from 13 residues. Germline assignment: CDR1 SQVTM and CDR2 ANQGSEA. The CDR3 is CSVALDQRNTIYF. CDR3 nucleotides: TGCAGCGTTGCTCTGGACCAACGAAACACCATATATTTT.

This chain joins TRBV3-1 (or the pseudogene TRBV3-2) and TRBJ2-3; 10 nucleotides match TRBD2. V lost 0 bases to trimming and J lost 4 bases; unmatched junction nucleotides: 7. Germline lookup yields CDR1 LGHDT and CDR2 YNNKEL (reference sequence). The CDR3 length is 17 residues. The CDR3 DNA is TGTGCCAGCAGCCAAGATAGGACTAGCGGAGCGGCAGATACGCAGTATTTT. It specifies CASSQDRTSGAADTQYF.

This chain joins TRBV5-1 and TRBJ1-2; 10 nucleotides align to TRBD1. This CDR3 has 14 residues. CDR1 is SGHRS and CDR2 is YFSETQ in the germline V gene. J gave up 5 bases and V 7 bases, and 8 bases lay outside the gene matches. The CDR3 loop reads CASRRDRGDYGYTF. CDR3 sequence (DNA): TGCGCCAGCCGGAGGGACAGGGGCGATTATGGCTACACCTTC.

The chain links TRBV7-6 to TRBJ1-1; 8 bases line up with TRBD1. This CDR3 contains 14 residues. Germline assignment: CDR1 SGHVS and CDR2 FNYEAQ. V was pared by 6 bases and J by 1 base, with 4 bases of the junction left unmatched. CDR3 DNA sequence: TGTGCCAGCAGTGTTGGACAGGGGAACACTGAAGCTTTCTTT. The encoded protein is CASSVGQGNTEAFF.

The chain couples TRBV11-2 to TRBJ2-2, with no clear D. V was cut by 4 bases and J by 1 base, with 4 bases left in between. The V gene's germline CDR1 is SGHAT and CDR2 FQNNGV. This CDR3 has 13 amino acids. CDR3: CASSSQNTGELFF. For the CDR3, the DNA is TGTGCCAGCAGCTCGCAGAACACCGGGGAGCTGTTTTTT.

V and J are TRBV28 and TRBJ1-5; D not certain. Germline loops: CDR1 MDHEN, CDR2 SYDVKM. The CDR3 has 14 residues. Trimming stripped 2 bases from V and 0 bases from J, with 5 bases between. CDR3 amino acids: CASSLDNSNQPQHF. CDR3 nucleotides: TGTGCCAGCAGTTTAGATAATAGCAATCAGCCCCAGCATTTT.

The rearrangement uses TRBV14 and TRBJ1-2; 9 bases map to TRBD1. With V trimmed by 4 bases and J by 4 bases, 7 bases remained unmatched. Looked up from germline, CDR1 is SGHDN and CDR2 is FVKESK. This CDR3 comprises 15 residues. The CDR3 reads CASSRTGGAFYGYTF. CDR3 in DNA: TGTGCCAGCAGCCGTACAGGGGGCGCGTTCTATGGCTACACCTTC.

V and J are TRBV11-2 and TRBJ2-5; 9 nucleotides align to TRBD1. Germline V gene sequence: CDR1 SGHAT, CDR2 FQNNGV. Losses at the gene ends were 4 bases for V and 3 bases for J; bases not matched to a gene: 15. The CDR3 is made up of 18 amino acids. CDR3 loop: CASSSIFGQGRSEETQYF. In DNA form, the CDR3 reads TGTGCCAGCAGCTCTATCTTCGGACAGGGGAGAAGTGAAGAGACCCAGTACTTC.

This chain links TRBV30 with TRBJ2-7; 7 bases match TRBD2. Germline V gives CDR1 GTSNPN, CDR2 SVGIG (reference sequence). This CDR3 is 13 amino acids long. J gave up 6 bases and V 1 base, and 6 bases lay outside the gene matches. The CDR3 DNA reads TGTGCCTGGAGTGCAAACTGGGGGGGCGAGCAGTACTTC. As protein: CAWSANWGGEQYF.

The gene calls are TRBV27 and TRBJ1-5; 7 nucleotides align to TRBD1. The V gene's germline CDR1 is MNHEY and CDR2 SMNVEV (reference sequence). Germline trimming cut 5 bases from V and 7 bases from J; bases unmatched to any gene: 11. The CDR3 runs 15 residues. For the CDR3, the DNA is TGTGCCAGCAGTCTCCAGGGGGGGGTAGGGCAGCCCCAGCATTTT. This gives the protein CASSLQGGVGQPQHF.

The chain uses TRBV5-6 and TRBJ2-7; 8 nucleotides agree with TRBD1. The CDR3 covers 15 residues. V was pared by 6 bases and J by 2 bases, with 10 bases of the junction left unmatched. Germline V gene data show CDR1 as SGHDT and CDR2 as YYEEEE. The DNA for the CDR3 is TGTGCCAGCACCCCACGGGACAGGTTTACCTACGAGCAGTACTTC. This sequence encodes CASTPRDRFTYEQYF.

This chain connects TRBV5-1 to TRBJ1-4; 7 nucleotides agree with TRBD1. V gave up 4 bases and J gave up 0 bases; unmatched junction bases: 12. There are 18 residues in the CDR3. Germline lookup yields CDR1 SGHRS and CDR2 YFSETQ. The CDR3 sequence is CASSHRGQYSSTNEKLFF. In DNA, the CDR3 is TGCGCCAGCAGCCACAGGGGCCAATATAGCTCAACTAATGAAAAACTGTTTTTT.

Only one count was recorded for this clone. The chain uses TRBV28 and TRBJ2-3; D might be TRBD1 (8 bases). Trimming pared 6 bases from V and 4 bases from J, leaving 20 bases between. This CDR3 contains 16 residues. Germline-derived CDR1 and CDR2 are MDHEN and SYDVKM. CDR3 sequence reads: CASRTPRQGRADTQYF. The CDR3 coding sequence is TGTGCCAGCAGAACCCCTAGACAGGGGAGGGCAGATACGCAGTATTTT.

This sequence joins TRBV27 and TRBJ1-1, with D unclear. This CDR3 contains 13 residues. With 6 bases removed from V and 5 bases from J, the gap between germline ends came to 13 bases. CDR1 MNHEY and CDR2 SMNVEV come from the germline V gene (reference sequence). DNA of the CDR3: TGTGCCAGCAGCACCAGCGGAGGTACTGAAGCTTTCTTT. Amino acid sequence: CASSTSGGTEAFF.

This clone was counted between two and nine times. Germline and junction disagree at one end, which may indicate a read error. CDR3 amino acids: CASSGTWRNSEAFF. For the CDR3, the DNA is TGTGCCAGCAGTGGGACATGGAGGAACTCTGAAGCTTTCTTT. The V call is TRBV2, the J call TRBJ1-1; D is possibly TRBD1 (5 bases). Germline assignment: CDR1 SNHLY and CDR2 FYNNEI. The CDR3 spans 14 residues.